The TCR beta chain under discussion was sequenced for a study of patients and donors after allogeneic stem cell transplantation (dated by TCRdb to about 2020). The library was made by RT-PCR. Instrument on record: NextSeq 550. Using fastp trimming at Q25 and MiXCR clonotype assembly, TCRdb reanalyzed the public sequencing data and kept in-frame beta chains. Every entry covers one CDR3 protein and lists the most common genes and DNA from its rows. This sample comprises about 150,000 distinct CDR3 sequences, over 35% of them detected only once. The ten largest clones capture about 50% of the sample. The germline V gene encodes CDR1 SQVTM and CDR2 ANQGSEA. The CDR3 spans 12 residues, from the cysteine through the phenylalanine. The CDR3 DNA has 36 bases and is translated from base 1. With respect to this clonotype: Its antigen is currently not known. An end of the junction does not agree with germline; a read error may underlie this.

Here the chain combines TRBV29-1 and TRBJ1-4, with no confident D gene call. The sequenced sample consisted of blood, either unsorted or a sorted T cell fraction (not recorded which). The clonotype originates from a human donor who was either an allogeneic HSCT recipient or a stem cell or donor lymphocyte infusion donor (not recorded which). It is not recorded whose cells these are; they may come from a transplant donor. The sequenced DNA is TGCAGCGTGGGAGCGTCTGAAAAACTGAGGGTTTTT. It translates to CSVGASEKLRVF. Outside the CDR3, residues come from the reference TRBV29-1 and TRBJ1-4 proteins, so the full variable domain is: SAVISQKPSRDICQRGTSLTIQCQVDSQVTMMFWYRQQPGQSLTLIATANQGSEATYESGFVIDKFPISRPNLTFSTLTVSNMSPEDSSIYLCSVGASEKLRVFGSGTQLSVL.